The entry that follows covers one T cell receptor beta chain sequence. The V gene's germline CDR1 is LGHNA and CDR2 YNFKEQ. With 6 bases clipped from V and 2 bases from J, the junction kept 7 bases outside the gene matches. The CDR3 sequence is 16 residues long. The sample belongs to a study of blood T cell repertoires in COVID-19. About the research overall: Whether acute or convalescent, the COVID-19 samples came from the United States, Italy and Spain. Sample material is recorded as cDNA or gDNA derived from T cells, B-cell-depleted T cells, or PBMCs.

As processed by the authors: Counts of nucleated cells, estimated from reference gene primer amplification, were obtained. TCRdb's copy holds only in-frame clones and misses some; the assay was immunoSEQ multiplex PCR. That table gives V, J and clone size, and the DNA gave D and trimming. This sample has some 150,000 clones, with roughly 89% found just once. The origin of this receptor is a woman aged 45-65 years with active or convalescent COVID-19. The V gene is TRBV4-2, the J gene TRBJ2-3; 11 nucleotides align to TRBD2. Source material: peripheral blood. This chain's CDR3 is CASRGASGGNTDTQYF. DNA for the CDR3: TGTGCCAGCAGAGGGGCTAGCGGGGGGAACACAGATACGCAGTATTTT.